This T cell receptor (beta chain) was identified during a study of blood T cell repertoires in COVID-19. Study context: The study drew acute and convalescent COVID-19 samples from the United States, Italy and Spain. T cells, B-cell-depleted T cells, or PBMCs provided the cDNA or gDNA that served as material.

Authors' data handling: How many nucleated cells were present was estimated from reference gene primer amplification. TCRdb's table, derived via immunoSEQ multiplex PCR, lists solely in-frame clones and lacks some. For V, J and clone size, that table is used; D and trimming come from the DNA. In the table there are about 77,000 clones, 73% of which are singletons. Germline assignment: CDR1 SGDLS and CDR2 YYNGEE. This CDR3 spans 16 amino acids. The ends lost 5 bases at V and 2 bases at J; junction bases unmatched: 6. This receptor was obtained from a man in his 60s with acute or convalescent COVID-19. The sample comprised peripheral blood. This sequence joins TRBV9 and TRBJ2-2, with TRBD2 identical over 10 bases. CDR3 nucleotides: TGTGCCAGCAGTGTTCTAGCGGGAGTAAACACCGGGGAGCTGTTTTTT. Protein: CASSVLAGVNTGELFF.